The sequence of this TCR beta chain was determined in a study of CD8 T cells in Susac syndrome. Random hexamers were used to reverse transcribe roughly 0.5 to 1 ug of RNA. The CDR3 of TCR beta was amplified by immunoSEQ multiplex PCR across 54 Vbeta and 13 Jbeta. TCRdb redid the calling of the immunoSEQ multiplex PCR reads with MiXCR, one entry per CDR3 protein. The sample carries approximately 300,000 distinct CDR3 sequences, about 89% recorded once. V shed 4 bases and J 2 bases; nucleotides not matched to a gene: 7. The CDR3 runs to 16 residues. Germline CDR1 is LNHDA and CDR2 is SQIVND (reference sequence).

Sequenced input: CD8+ T cells from PBMCs. This rearrangement joins TRBV19 to TRBJ2-1, with TRBD2 identical over 8 bases. The TCR was taken from a human donor with multiple sclerosis. The CDR3 DNA reads as TGTGCCAGTAGTAGGGATAGCGGGGCCGCCTACAATGAGCAGTTCTTC. Translated: CASSRDSGAAYNEQFF.